Listed here are 2 T cell receptor beta chains from one sample, sequenced in a study of OX40 agonist ivuxolimab in advanced cancers. Measured with immunoSEQ multiplex PCR; TCRdb has only the in-frame clones, and not every one. The sample lists approximately 84,000 clones, around 86% occurring once. Sequences were derived from CD4+ or CD8+ T cells sorted from blood, sampled in a trial of the OX40 agonist ivuxolimab. All receptors come from an adult with an advanced solid tumor such as melanoma, head and neck, liver or kidney cancer.

The count of this clone is one. V usage is TRBV7-9 and J usage is TRBJ2-5, with no clear D. Trimming shortened V by 2 bases and J by 2 bases, and 3 bases separated the two germline ends. The CDR3 sequence is 12 residues long. CDR1 and CDR2 from the germline V gene are SEHNR and FQNEAQ (reference sequence). The CDR3 DNA reads TGTGCCAGCAGCTTACAGCAAGAGACCCAGTACTTC. Its protein product is CASSLQQETQYF.

The DNA of the CDR3 is TGTGCCAGCTCCCCCGGGATTGGCAATCAGCCCCAGCATTTT. This sequence encodes CASSPGIGNQPQHF. The V and J genes are TRBV18 and TRBJ1-5; no clear D gene. The ends were cut back, 6 bases at V and 2 bases at J, with 11 bases in the middle. This CDR3 is 14 amino acids long. Germline CDR1 reads KGHSH; CDR2 reads LQKENI.